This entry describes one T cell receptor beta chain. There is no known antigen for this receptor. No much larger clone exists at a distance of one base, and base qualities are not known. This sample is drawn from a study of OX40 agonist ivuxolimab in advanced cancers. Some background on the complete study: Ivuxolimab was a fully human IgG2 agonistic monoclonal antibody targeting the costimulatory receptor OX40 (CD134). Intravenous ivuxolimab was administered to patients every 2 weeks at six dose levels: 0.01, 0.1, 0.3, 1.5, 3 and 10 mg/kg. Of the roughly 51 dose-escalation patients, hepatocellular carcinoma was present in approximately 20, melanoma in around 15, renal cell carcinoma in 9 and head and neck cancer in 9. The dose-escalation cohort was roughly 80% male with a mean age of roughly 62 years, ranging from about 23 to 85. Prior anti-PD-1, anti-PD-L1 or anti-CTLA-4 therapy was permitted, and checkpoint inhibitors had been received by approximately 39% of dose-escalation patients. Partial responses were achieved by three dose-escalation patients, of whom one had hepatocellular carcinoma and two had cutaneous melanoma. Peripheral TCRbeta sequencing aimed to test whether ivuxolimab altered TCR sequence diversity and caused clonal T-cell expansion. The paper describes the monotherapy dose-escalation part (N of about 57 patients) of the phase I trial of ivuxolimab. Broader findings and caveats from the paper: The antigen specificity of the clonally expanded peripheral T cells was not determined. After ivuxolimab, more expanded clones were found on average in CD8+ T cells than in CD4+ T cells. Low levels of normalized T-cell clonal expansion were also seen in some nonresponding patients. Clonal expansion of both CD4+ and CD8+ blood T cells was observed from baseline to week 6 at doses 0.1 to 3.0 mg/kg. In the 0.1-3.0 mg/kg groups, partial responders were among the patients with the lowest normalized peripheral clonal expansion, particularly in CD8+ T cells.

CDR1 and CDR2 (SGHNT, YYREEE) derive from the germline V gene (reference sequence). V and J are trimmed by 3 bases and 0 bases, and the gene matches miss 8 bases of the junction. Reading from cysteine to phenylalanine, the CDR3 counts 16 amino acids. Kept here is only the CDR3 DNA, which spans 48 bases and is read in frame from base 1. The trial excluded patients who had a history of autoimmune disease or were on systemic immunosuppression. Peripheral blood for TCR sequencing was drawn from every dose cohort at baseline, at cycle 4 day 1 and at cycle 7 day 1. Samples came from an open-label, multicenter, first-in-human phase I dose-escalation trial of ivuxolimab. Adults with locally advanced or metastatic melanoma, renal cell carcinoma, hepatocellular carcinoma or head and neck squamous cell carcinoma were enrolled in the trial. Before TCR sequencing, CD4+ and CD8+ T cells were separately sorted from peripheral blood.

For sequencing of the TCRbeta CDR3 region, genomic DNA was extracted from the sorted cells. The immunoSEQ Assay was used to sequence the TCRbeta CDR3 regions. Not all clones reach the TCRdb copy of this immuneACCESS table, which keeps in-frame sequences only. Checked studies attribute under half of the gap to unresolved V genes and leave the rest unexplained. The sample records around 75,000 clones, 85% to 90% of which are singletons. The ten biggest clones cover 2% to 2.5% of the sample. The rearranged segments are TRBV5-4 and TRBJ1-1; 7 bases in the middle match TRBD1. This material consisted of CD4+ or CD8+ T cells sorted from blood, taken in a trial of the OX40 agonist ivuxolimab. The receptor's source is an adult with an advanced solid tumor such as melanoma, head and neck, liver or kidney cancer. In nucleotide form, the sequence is TGTGCCAGCAGCTACCCTAGGACAGGTTTGAACACTGAAGCTTTCTTT. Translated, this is CASSYPRTGLNTEAFF.